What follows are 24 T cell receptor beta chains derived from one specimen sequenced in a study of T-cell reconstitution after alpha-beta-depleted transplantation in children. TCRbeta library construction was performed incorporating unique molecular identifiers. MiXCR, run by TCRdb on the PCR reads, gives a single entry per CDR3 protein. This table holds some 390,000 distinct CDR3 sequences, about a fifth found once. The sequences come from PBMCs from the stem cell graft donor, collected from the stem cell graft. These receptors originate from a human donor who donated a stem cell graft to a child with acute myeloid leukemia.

The CDR3 bases are TGTGCCAGCAGTTTTAGGGAGGGACAGCCCCAGCATTTT. Protein product: CASSFREGQPQHF. V is TRBV12-3 or TRBV12-4 and J is TRBJ1-5, with D unclear. Trimming took off 3 bases at V and 7 bases at J, with 10 bases between the two ends. CDR3 length: 13 residues.

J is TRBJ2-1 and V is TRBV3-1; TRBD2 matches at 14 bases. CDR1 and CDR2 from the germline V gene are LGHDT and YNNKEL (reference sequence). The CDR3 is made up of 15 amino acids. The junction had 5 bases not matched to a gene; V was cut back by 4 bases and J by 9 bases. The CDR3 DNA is TGTGCCAGCAGCCCGGGACTAGCGGGAGTCAGTGAGCAGTTCTTC. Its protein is CASSPGLAGVSEQFF.

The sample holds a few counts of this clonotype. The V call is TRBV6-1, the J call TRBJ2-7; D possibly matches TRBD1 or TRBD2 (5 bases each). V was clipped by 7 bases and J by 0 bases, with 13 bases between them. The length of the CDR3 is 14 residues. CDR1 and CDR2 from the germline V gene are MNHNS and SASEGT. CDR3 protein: CASTSGTDSYEQYF. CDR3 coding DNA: TGTGCCAGCACCTCGGGGACCGACTCCTACGAGCAGTACTTC.

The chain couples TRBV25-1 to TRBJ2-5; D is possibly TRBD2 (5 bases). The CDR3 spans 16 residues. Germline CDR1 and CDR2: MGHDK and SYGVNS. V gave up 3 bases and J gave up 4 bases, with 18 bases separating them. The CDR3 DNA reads TGTGCCAGCAGTGACCCCGGGGTGGCCTGGGGAGAGACCCAGTACTTC. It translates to CASSDPGVAWGETQYF. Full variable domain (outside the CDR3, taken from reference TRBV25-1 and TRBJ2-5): EADIYQTPRYLVIGTGKKITLECSQTMGHDKMYWYQQDPGMELHLIHYSYGVNSTEKGDLSSESTVSRIRTEHFPLTLESARPSHTSQYLCASSDPGVAWGETQYFGPGTRLLVL.

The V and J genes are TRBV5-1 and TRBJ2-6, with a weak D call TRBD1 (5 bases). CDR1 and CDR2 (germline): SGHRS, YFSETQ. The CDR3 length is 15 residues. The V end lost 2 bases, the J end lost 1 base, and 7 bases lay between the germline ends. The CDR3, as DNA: TGCGCCAGCAGCTTCCCAGGGTCTGGGGCCAACGTCCTGACTTTC. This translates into CASSFPGSGANVLTF.

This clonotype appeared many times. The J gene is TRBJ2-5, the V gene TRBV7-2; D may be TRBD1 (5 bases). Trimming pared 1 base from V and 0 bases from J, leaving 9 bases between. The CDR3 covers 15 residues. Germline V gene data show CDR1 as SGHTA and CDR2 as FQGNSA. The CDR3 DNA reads TGTGCCAGCAGCTTAGTAGGGGCGGACCAAGAGACCCAGTACTTC. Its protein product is CASSLVGADQETQYF.

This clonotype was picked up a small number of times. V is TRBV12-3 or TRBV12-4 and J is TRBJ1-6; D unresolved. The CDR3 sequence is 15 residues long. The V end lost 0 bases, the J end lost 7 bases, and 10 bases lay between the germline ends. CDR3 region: CASSLAQGYNSPLHF. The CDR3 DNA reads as TGTGCCAGCAGTTTAGCGCAAGGGTACAATTCACCCCTCCACTTT.

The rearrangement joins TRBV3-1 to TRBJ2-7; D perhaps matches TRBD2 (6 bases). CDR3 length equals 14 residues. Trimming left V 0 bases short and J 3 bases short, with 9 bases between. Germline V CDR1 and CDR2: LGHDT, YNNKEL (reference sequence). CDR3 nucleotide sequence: TGTGCCAGCAGCCAAGAACGACTAGTCTACGAGCAGTACTTC. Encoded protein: CASSQERLVYEQYF.

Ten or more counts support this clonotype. The CDR3 region has the DNA TGTGCCAGCAGCAACCAAGACACAAGGCTGAACACTGAAGCTTTCTTT. This encodes CASSNQDTRLNTEAFF. J is TRBJ1-1 and V is TRBV7-6, with D hard to call. The V end lost 5 bases, the J end lost 0 bases, and 16 bases lay between the germline ends. The CDR3 runs to 16 residues. Germline CDR1 reads SGHVS; CDR2 reads FNYEAQ.

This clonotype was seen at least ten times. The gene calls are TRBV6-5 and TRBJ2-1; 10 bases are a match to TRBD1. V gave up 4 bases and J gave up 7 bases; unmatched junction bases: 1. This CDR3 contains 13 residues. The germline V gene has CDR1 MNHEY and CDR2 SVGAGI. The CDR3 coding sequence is TGTGCCAGCAGTTGGGACAGGGGAAATGAGCAGTTCTTC. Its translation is CASSWDRGNEQFF.

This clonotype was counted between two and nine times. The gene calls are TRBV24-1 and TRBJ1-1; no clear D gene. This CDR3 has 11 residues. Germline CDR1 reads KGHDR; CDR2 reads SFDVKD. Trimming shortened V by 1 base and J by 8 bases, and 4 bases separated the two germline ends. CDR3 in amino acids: CATSDFGEAFF. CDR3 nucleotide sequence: TGTGCCACCAGTGATTTCGGGGAAGCTTTCTTT.

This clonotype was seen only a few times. CDR3 sequence (DNA): TGCAGGGTGACTAGCGGGAGTAATTACAATGAGCAGTTCTTC. Its protein is CRVTSGSNYNEQFF. The J gene is TRBJ2-1, the V gene TRBV20-1, with 12 bases identical to TRBD2. The CDR3 runs 14 residues. Per the germline V gene, CDR1 is DFQATT and CDR2 is SNEGSKA (reference sequence).

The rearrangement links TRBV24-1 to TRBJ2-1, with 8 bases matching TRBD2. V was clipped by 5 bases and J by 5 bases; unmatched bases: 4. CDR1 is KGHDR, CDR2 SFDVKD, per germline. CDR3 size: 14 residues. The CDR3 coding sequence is TGTGCCACCAGTGCTAGCGGGCGAAACAATGAGCAGTTCTTC. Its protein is CATSASGRNNEQFF.

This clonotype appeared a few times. The CDR3 sequence is CASTLSSGAAYEQYF. In DNA, the CDR3 is TGTGCCAGCACCCTCTCCTCCGGGGCAGCCTACGAGCAGTACTTC. This chain uses TRBV21-1 with TRBJ2-7; whether TRBD1, the table's D call, matches the DNA was not checked. TRBV21-1 is a pseudogene locus. The CDR3 spans 15 residues.

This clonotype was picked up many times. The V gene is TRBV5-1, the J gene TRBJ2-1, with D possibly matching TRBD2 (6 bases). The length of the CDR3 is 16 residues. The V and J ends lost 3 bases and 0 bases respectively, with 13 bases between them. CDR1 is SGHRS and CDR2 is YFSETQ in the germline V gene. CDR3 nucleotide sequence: TGCGCCAGCAGCTGGTGGGGGGTGAGCTCCTACAATGAGCAGTTCTTC. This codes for CASSWWGVSSYNEQFF.

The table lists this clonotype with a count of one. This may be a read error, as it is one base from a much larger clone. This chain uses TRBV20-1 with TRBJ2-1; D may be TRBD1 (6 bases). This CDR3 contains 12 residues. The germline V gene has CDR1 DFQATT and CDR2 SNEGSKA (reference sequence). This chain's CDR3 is CSAKRGYNERFF. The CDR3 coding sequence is TGCAGTGCTAAGAGGGGGTACAATGAGCGGTTCTTC.

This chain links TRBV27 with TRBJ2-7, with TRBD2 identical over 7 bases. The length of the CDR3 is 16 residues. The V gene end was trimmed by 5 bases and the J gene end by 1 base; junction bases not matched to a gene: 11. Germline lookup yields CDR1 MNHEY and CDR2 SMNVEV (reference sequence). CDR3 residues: CASSTTLSGSSYEQYF. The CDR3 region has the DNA TGTGCCAGCAGTACCACCCTTAGCGGGTCGTCCTACGAGCAGTACTTC.

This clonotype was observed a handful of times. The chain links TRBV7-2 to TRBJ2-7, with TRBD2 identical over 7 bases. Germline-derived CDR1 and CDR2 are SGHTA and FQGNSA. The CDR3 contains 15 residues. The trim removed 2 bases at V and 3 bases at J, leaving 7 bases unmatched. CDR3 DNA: TGTGCCAGCAGCTTAAGAGGGGCTAGCGGCTACGAGCAGTACTTC. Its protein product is CASSLRGASGYEQYF.

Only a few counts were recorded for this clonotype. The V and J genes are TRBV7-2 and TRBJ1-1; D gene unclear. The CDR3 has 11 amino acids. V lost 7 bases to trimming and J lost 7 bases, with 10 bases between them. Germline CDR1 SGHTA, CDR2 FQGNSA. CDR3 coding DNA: TGTGCCAGCACCGAGGCACATGAAGCTTTCTTT. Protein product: CASTEAHEAFF.

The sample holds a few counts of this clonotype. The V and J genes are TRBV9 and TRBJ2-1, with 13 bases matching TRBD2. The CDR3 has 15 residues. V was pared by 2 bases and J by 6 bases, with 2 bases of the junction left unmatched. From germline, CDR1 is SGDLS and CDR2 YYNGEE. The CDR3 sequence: CASSVTSGRANEQFF. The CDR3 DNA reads TGTGCCAGCAGCGTTACTAGCGGGAGGGCCAATGAGCAGTTCTTC.

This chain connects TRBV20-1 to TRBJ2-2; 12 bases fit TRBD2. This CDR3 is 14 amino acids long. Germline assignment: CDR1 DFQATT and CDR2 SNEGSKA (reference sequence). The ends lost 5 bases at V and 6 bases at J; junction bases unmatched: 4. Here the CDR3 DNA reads TGCAGTGCTCTCAGGACTAGCGGGGCCGGGGAGCTGTTTTTT. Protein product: CSALRTSGAGELFF.

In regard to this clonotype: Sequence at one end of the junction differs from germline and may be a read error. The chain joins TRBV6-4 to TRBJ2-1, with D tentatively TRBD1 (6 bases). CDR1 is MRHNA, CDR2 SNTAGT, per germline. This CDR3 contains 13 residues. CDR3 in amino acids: CASSEFPTGYLVF. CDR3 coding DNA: TGTGCCAGCAGTGAATTCCCCACAGGGTATTTGGTCTTC.

The CDR3 bases are TGTGCCAGCAGCTTATCGATGAACACTGAAGCTTTCTTT. This encodes CASSLSMNTEAFF. The chain employs TRBV7-3 and TRBJ1-1, with D unclear. The CDR3 extends over 13 amino acids. The germline gives CDR1 SGHTA, CDR2 FQGTGA. Trimming took 2 bases from V and 0 from J, leaving 4 bases between them.

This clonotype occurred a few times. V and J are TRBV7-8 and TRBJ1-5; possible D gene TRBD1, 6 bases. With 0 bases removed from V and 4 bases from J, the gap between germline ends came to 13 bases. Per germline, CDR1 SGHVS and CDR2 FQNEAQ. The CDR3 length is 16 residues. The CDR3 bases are TGTGCCAGCAGCTTAGCAGTGAGGGGGATGAATCAGCCCCAGCATTTT. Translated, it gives CASSLAVRGMNQPQHF.